The clone carrying this T cell receptor (beta chain) was counted at least ten times. Its cognate antigen is unknown. The sample comes from a study of molecular identifiers for immune sequencing clone quantification. For the study at large: Replicate RNA from roughly 20,000 or 100,000 naive CD8 T cells formed five aliquots; four were sequenced. Study outcomes and limitations: Reports indicate spiked Jurkat TCR RNA from one cell could be found among around 970,000 naive cells.

Sorting captured naive CD8 T cells as CD8+CD4-CCR7+CD45RA+. The CDR3 length is 15 residues. V lost 2 bases and J 0 bases, leaving 10 bases between the germline ends. Germline V gene sequence: CDR1 LNHNV, CDR2 YYDKDF (reference sequence). TCRdb re-called the PCR reads through MiXCR, storing one row per CDR3 protein. The data hold about 36,000 distinct CDR3 sequences, with approximately 18% observed a single time. The TCR originated in a human donor in good health. Some libraries in this study had Jurkat cell RNA spiked in. This chain links TRBV15 with TRBJ2-5; D gene ambiguous. Sequenced input: naive CD8+ T cells from blood, with Jurkat cell RNA spiked in. Stated subset: FACS-sorted CD8+CD4-CCR7+CD45RA+ naive T cells. CDR3 region: CATSRSPGDQETQYF. CDR3 coding DNA: TGTGCCACCAGCAGATCACCTGGCGACCAAGAGACCCAGTACTTC.